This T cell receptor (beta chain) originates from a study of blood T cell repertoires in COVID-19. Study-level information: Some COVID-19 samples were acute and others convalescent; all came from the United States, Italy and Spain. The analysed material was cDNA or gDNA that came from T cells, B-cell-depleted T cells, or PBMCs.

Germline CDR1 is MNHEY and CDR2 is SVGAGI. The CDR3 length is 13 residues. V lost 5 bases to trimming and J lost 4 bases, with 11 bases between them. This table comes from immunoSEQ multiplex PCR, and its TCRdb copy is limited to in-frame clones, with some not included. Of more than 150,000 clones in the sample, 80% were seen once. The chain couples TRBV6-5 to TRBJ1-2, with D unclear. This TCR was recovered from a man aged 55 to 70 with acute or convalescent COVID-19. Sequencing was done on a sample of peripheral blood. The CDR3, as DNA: TGTGCCAGCAGTCCCAGCGTCCCCTATGGCTACACCTTC. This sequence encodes CASSPSVPYGYTF.